The clone carrying this TCR beta chain occurred many times. The data are from a study of regulatory T cells in long-lasting Graves disease. Time point: newly diagnosed GD, antithyroid drugs for less than 3 months. Isolated PBMC RNA provided the starting material for the TCR library. CDR3 length equals 15 residues. V was pared by 3 bases and J by 4 bases, with 15 bases between. Germline loops: CDR1 LGHDT, CDR2 YNNKEL (reference sequence). Sequencing libraries for TCR beta were prepared with iRepertoire HTBI primers and Arm-PCR of CDR3 regions. TCRdb used MiXCR to reprocess the multiplex PCR reads, holding one entry per CDR3 protein. The sample holds 400,000 to 500,000 distinct CDR3 sequences; approximately 16% are singletons and the top ten take about 7.8%. This sample was shared with a second study, whose subject was T cells in Graves' hyperthyroidism and ophthalmopathy.

The sample here was peripheral blood mononuclear cells (PBMCs), taken at new diagnosis, from a patient treated with antithyroid drugs. This TCR derives from a woman aged 40 to 50 with Graves disease. This chain links TRBV3-1 with TRBJ1-1; perhaps TRBD1 as D (5 bases). As DNA, the CDR3 is TGTGCCAGCAGCCACGGGGCGCGTCCGGTCACTGAAGCTTTCTTT. Amino acids: CASSHGARPVTEAFF. Full variable domain (missing parts from reference TRBV3-1 and TRBJ1-1): DTAVSQTPKYLVTQMGNDKSIKCEQNLGHDTMYWYKQDSKKFLKIMFSYNNKELIINETVPNRFSPKSPDKAHLNLHINSLELGDSAVYFCASSHGARPVTEAFFGQGTRLTVV.